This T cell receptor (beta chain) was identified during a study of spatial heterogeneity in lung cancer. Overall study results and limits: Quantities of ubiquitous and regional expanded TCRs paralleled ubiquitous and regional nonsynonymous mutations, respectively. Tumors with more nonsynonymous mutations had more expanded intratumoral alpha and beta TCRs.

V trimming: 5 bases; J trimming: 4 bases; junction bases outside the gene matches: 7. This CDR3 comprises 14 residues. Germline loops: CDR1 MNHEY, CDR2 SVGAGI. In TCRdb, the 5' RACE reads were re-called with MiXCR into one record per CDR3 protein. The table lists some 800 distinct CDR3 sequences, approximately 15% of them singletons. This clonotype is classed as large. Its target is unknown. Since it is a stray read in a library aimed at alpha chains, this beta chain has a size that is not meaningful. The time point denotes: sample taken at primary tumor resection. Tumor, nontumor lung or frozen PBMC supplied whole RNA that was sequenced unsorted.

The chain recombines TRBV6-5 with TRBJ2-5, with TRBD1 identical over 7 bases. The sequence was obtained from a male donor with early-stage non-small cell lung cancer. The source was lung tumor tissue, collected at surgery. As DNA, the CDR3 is TGTGCCAGCAGTCTACAGGGGCGAGGAGAGACCCAGTACTTC. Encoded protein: CASSLQGRGETQYF.